This TCR beta chain was retrieved from a study of blood T cell repertoires in COVID-19 (dated by TCRdb to the early 2020s). With regard to the full study: Samples from collaborators originated in the United States, Italy and Spain and spanned both the acute and convalescent phases of COVID-19. Where available, HLA class I and class II types were obtained from metadata supplied by the sample provider rather than from assay-based typing. The dataset comprised deeply sampled blood TCRbeta repertoires from subjects exposed to, actively infected with, or recovered from COVID-19. The sample metadata nearly always contained a de-identified subject ID, COVID-19 status, age in years and sex. The samples were drawn from the first 160 participants of the ongoing ImmuneRACE study and from about 1,200 subjects provided by 6 global collaborators. The repertoires were made available in a free public database intended to serve as a resource for research on the immune response to SARS-CoV-2. The prospective study material was composed of cDNA or gDNA derived from T cells, B-cell-depleted T cells, or PBMCs.

Overall study results and their limits: The amount of clinical and demographic metadata varied by source and participant and was provided uncurated.

The CDR3 goes from the cysteine to the phenylalanine over 16 residues. Solely the CDR3 DNA is kept, with 48 bases framed from the first base. The germline V end is reduced by 3 bases and the J end by 5 bases; junction bases left unmatched: 13. Based on the germline V gene, the CDR1 and CDR2 sequences are SGHDT and YYEEEE. TCRbeta CDR3 regions were amplified from genomic DNA by means of the immunoSEQ Assay, a bias-controlled multiplex PCR. In the authors' own workflow: Nucleated cell counts per sample were estimated from amplification of reference gene primers within the assay. To quantify the absolute abundance of each unique TCRbeta CDR3 rearrangement, sequence reads were collapsed and filtered. For each sample, productive Simpson clonality was calculated as the square root of Simpson's diversity index over productive rearrangements. What TCRdb holds here is the immuneACCESS table cut down to in-frame rearrangements. Part of the clones is not present; checked against another copy, under half of the missing clones reflect an unresolved V gene, and the others are unexplained. The V and J calls and the clone size are those of that table, but D and trimming were determined from the DNA. The sample profile shows approximately 38,000 clones; 70% to 90% of them were found once. The ten largest clones add up to about 5% of the sample.

Whole blood was collected in K2EDTA tubes by collaborating institutions according to the institutions' own protocols. For TCRbeta analysis, collaborators shipped samples in one of three forms: frozen whole blood, isolated PBMCs, or DNA extracted from either of those sample types. As concerns this clone: There is no known antigen for this receptor. Per-nucleotide qualities are absent, and no much larger clonotype sits a single base away.

The TCR was taken from a woman in her seventies with active COVID-19. The chain is assembled from TRBV5-6 and TRBJ2-7; the junction holds 8 bases that match TRBD2. Sequenced input: peripheral blood. The DNA sequence follows: TGTGCCAGCAGCTGGGGACTAGTTGGCTCGCCAAACGAGCAGTACTTC. Its translation reads: CASSWGLVGSPNEQYF. Here the CDR3 is joined to the reference TRBV5-6 and TRBJ2-7 genes, and the full variable domain is: DAGVTQSPTHLIKTRGQQVTLRCSPKSGHDTVSWYQQALGQGPQFIFQYYEEEERQRGNFPDRFSGHQFPNYSSELNVNALLLGDSALYLCASSWGLVGSPNEQYFGPGTRLTVT.